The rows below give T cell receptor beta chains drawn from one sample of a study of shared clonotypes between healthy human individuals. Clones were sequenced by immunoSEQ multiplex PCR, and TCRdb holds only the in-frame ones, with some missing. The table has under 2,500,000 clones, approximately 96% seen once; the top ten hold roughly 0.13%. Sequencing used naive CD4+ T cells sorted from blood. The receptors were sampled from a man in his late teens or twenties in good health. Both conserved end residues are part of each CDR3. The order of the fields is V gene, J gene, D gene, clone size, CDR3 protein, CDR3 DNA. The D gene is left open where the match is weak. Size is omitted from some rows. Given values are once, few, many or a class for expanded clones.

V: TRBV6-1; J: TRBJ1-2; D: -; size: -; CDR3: CASSAIFRVYNGYTF; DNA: TGTGCCAGCAGTGCTATCTTCAGGGTTTACAATGGCTACACCTTC
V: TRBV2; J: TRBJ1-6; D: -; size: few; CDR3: CASSQESSYNSPLHF; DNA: TGTGCCAGCAGTCAGGAGAGCTCCTATAATTCACCCCTCCACTTT
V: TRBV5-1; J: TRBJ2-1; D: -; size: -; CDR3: CASSLQGGRAELTNNEQFF; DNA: TGCGCCAGCAGCTTACAGGGAGGGCGGGCAGAATTAACCAACAATGAGCAGTTCTTC
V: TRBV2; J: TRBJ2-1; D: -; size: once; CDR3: CASSGPVNEQFF; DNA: TGTGCCAGCAGTGGACCCGTCAATGAGCAGTTCTTC
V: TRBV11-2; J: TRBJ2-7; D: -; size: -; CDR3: CASSPQGNRMGEQYF; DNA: TGTGCCAGCAGCCCACAGGGAAATAGGATGGGCGAGCAGTACTTC
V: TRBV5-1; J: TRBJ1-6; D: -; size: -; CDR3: CASSLSRGVDSPLHF; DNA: TGCGCCAGCAGCTTGAGTAGGGGGGTAGATTCACCCCTCCACTTT
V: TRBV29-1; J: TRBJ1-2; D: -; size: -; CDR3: CSVADPNGYTF; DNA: TGCAGCGTAGCGGACCCCAATGGCTACACCTTC
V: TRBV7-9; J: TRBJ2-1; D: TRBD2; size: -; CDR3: CASSPGTSGRGDNEQFF; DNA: TGTGCCAGCAGCCCCGGGACTAGCGGGAGGGGAGACAATGAGCAGTTCTTC
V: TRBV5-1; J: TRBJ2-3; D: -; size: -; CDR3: CASSLTGAGDTQYF; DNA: TGCGCCAGCAGCTTGACGGGGGCCGGGGATACGCAGTATTTT
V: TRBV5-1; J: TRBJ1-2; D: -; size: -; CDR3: CASSLFRSTSGYTF; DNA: TGCGCCAGCAGCTTGTTTAGGTCCACCTCTGGCTACACCTTC
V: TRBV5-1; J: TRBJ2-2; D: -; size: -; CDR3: CASSLASGPGELFF; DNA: TGCGCCAGCAGCTTGGCATCGGGGCCTGGGGAGCTGTTTTTT
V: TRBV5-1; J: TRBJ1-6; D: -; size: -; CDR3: CATAQGVSNSPLHF; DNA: TGCGCCACCGCGCAGGGAGTCTCGAATTCACCCCTCCACTTT
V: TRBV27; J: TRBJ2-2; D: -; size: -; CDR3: CASTGTVNTGELFF; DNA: TGTGCCAGCACGGGAACAGTGAACACCGGGGAGCTGTTTTTT
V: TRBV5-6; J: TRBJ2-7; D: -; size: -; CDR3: CASSLDWVPYEQYF; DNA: TGTGCCAGCAGCTTGGATTGGGTCCCCTACGAGCAGTACTTC
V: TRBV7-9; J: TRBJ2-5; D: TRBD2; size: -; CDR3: CASNHGTSGRETQYF; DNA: TGTGCCAGCAACCACGGGACTAGCGGGAGGGAGACCCAGTACTTC
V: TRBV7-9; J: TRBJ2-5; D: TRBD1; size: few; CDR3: CASSLGTGQQETQYF; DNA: TGTGCCAGCAGCTTGGGGACAGGTCAACAAGAGACCCAGTACTTC
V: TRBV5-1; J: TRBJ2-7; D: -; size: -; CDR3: CASSLPSGSDEQYF; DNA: TGCGCCAGCAGCCTCCCCTCTGGGAGCGACGAGCAGTACTTC
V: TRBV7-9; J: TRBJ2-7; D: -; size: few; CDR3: CASSLESVGPYEQYF; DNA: TGTGCCAGCAGCTTAGAGTCAGTTGGCCCCTACGAGCAGTACTTC
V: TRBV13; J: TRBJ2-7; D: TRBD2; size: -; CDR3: CASSFAPGTSPCEQYF; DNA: TGTGCCAGCAGCTTCGCCCCCGGGACTAGCCCGTGCGAGCAGTACTTC
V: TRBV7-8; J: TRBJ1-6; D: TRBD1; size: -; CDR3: CASSLGTGHNSPLHF; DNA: TGTGCCAGCAGCCTGGGGACAGGTCATAATTCACCCCTCCACTTT
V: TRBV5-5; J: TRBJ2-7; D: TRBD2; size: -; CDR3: CASTGTKEQYF; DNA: TGTGCCAGCACCGGGACTAAAGAGCAGTACTTC
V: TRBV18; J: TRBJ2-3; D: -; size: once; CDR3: CASSPKTGPTDTQYF; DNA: TGTGCCAGCTCACCAAAAACGGGGCCGACAGATACGCAGTATTTT
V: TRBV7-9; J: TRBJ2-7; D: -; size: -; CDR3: CASSHPSGSEQYF; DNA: TGTGCCAGCAGCCACCCTTCCGGGAGCGAGCAGTACTTC
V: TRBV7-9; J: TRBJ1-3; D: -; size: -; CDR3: CASSLGVNLSGNTIYF; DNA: TGTGCCAGCAGCTTAGGCGTCAACCTCTCTGGAAACACCATATATTTT
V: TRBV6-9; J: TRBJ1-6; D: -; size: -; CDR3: CASSILGPGTYNSPLHF; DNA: TGTGCCAGCAGTATATTAGGGCCAGGGACCTATAATTCACCCCTCCACTTT
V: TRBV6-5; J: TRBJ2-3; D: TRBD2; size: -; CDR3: CASSSRLAGSTDTQYF; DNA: TGTGCCAGCAGTTCTCGACTAGCGGGTAGCACAGATACGCAGTATTTT
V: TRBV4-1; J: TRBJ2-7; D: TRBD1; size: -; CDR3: CASSQTPGQGPYEQYF; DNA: TGCGCCAGCAGCCAGACTCCGGGACAGGGCCCCTACGAGCAGTACTTC
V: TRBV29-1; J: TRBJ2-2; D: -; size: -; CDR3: CSVRLDRTGELFF; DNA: TGCAGCGTACGACTAGATAGAACCGGGGAGCTGTTTTTT
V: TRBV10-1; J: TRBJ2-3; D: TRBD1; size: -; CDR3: CASSTPGQGRDTQYF; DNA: TGCGCCAGCAGCACCCCGGGACAGGGGAGAGATACGCAGTATTTT
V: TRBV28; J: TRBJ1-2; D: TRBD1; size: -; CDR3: CASGQDLSF; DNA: TGTGCCAGCGGACAGGATTTGTCCTTC
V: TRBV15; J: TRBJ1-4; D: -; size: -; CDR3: CATSRANRLPAEKLFF; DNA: TGTGCCACCAGCAGAGCAAATCGACTCCCGGCGGAAAAACTGTTTTTT
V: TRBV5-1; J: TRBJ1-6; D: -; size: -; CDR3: CASSLGWSSYNSPLHF; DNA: TGCGCCAGCAGCTTGGGTTGGAGCTCCTATAATTCACCCCTCCACTTT
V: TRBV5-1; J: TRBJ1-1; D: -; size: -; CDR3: CASSSQGNTEAFF; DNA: TGCGCCAGCAGCTCCCAGGGAAACACTGAAGCTTTCTTT
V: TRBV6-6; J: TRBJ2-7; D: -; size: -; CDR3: CASSYSKTGPSYEQYF; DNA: TGTGCCAGCAGTTACTCGAAAACCGGACCCTCCTACGAGCAGTACTTC
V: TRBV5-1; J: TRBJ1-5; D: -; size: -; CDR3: CASSWGPGANQPQHF; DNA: TGCGCCAGCAGCTGGGGGCCAGGGGCGAATCAGCCCCAGCATTTT
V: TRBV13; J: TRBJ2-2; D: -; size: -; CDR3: CASSPSQGRNTGELFF; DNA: TGTGCCAGCAGCCCATCACAGGGCCGGAACACCGGGGAGCTGTTTTTT
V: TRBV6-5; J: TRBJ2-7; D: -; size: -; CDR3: CASRLNRGGNEQYF; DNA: TGTGCCAGCAGACTAAACAGGGGGGGAAACGAGCAGTACTTC
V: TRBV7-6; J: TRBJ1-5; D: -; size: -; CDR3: CASSLQPQGNSGTQHF; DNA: TGTGCCAGCAGCTTACAGCCTCAGGGAAATTCGGGGACCCAGCATTTT
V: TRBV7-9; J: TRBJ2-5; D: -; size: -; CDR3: CATLKFSLEETQYF; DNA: TGTGCCACCTTAAAGTTCTCCCTTGAAGAGACCCAGTACTTC
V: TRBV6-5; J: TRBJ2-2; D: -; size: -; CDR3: CASSYQLRSTGELFF; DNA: TGTGCCAGCAGTTACCAGTTGAGAAGCACCGGGGAGCTGTTTTTT
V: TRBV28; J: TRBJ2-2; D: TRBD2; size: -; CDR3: CASGLAGLTGELFF; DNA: TGTGCCAGCGGACTAGCGGGATTAACCGGGGAGCTGTTTTTT
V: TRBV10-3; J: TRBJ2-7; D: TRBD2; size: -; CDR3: CATRTSETYEQYF; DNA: TGTGCCACCAGGACTAGCGAGACCTACGAGCAGTACTTC
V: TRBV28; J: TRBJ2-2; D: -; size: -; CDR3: CASSPPLNTGELFF; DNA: TGTGCCAGCAGTCCTCCCCTAAACACCGGGGAGCTGTTTTTT
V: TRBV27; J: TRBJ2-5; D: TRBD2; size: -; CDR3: CASSLLAGAGETQYF; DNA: TGTGCCAGCAGCTTACTAGCGGGGGCAGGAGAGACCCAGTACTTC
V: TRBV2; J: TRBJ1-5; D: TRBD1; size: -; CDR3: CASSEAGQYQPQHF; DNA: TGTGCCAGCAGTGAAGCGGGACAGTATCAGCCCCAGCATTTT
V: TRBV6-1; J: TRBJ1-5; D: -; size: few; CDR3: CASRGTLNQPQHF; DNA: TGTGCCAGCAGAGGGACTCTTAATCAGCCCCAGCATTTT
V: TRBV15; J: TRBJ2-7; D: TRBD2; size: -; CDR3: CATSRLAGGSYEQYF; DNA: TGTGCCACCAGCAGACTAGCGGGAGGGTCCTACGAGCAGTACTTC
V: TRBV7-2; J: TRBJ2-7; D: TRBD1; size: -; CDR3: CASSLAGQGYYEQYF; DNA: TGTGCCAGCAGCTTAGCGGGACAGGGGTACTACGAGCAGTACTTC
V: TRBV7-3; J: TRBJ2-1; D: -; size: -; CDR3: CASSLTGSYNEQFF; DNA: TGTGCCAGCAGCTTAACCGGCTCCTACAATGAGCAGTTCTTC
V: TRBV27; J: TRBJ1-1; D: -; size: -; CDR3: CASSSQGTTEAFF; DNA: TGTGCCAGCAGTTCTCAAGGGACCACTGAAGCTTTCTTT
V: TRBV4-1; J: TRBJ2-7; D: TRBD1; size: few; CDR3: CASSQDRTGPYEQYF; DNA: TGCGCCAGCAGCCAAGATAGGACAGGGCCCTACGAGCAGTACTTC